These 8 T cell receptor beta chains came from one sample sequenced in a study of early T cells in non-severe SARS-CoV-2 infection (dated by TCRdb to the early 2020s). To prepare the library, 5' RACE was applied. The data were produced on a NextSeq 500. The raw public data were reprocessed by TCRdb itself: fastp quality trimming at Q25, MiXCR clonotype calling, in-frame beta chains only. Identical CDR3 protein sequences are pooled into one entry, listed with their most common genes and DNA. Recorded for this sample are some 70,000 distinct CDR3 sequences; 8.5% to 10% of them occurred a single time. The top ten clonotypes cover about 6% of the sample. The specimen was whole blood. Receptor source: an adult who was a healthcare worker with PCR-confirmed SARS-CoV-2 infection or an uninfected control (not recorded which).

This clonotype was recorded many times. The genes are TRBV5-6 and TRBJ2-7, with 10 bases matching TRBD2. This CDR3 contains 14 residues. Trimming took 4 bases from V and 7 from J; bases not matched to a gene: 8. Germline loops: CDR1 SGHDT, CDR2 YYEEEE. The CDR3 nucleotides read TGTGCCAGCAGCAGGGGGACTAGCGCGTCAGAGCAGTACTTC. Its translation is CASSRGTSASEQYF.

The chain recombines TRBV11-2 with TRBJ2-5; D possibly corresponds to TRBD2 (5 bases). CDR1 and CDR2 from the germline V gene are SGHAT and FQNNGV. V shed 3 bases and J shed 0 bases, with 5 bases lying between them. CDR3 size: 13 residues. DNA for the CDR3: TGTGCCAGCAGCTTCGGGGACCAAGAGACCCAGTACTTC. Its protein product is CASSFGDQETQYF.

The sample holds a few counts of this clonotype. V gene TRBV30 combines with J gene TRBJ2-1; D remains unclear. Germline V lookup: CDR1 GTSNPN, CDR2 SVGIG (reference sequence). This CDR3 has 13 residues. V was shortened by 0 bases and J by 6 bases, with 9 bases between the two germline ends. The CDR3 reads CAWSVPNSNEQFF. In DNA, the CDR3 is TGTGCCTGGAGTGTCCCAAATAGCAATGAGCAGTTCTTC.

This chain uses TRBV18 with TRBJ2-3, with D perhaps being TRBD1 or TRBD2 (5 bases each). Germline V gene data show CDR1 as KGHSH and CDR2 as LQKENI. The V end was cut by 4 bases, the J end by 3 bases, with 8 bases between. This CDR3 has 13 amino acids. CDR3 bases: TGTGCCAGCTCACTCGGGACGACAGATACGCAGTATTTT. Translating it yields CASSLGTTDTQYF. The full variable domain, completed using reference TRBV18 and TRBJ2-3, is NAGVMQNPRHLVRRRGQEARLRCSPMKGHSHVYWYRQLPEEGLKFMVYLQKENIIDESGMPKERFSAEFPKEGPSILRIQQVVRGDSAAYFCASSLGTTDTQYFGPGTRLTVL.

This clonotype was seen ten or more times. The J gene is TRBJ1-2, the V gene TRBV30, with TRBD1 identical over 8 bases. From germline, CDR1 is GTSNPN and CDR2 SVGIG (reference sequence). This CDR3 contains 13 residues. V shed 4 bases, J shed 2 bases, and the junction held 3 bases outside the gene matches. CDR3 nucleotide sequence: TGTGCCTGGATACAGGGGGGGAACTATGGCTACACCTTC. Its protein product is CAWIQGGNYGYTF.

In its sample, this clonotype was seen a few times. V is TRBV6-1 and J is TRBJ1-2; no definite D call. The germline gives CDR1 MNHNS, CDR2 SASEGT. The V gene lost 5 bases and the J gene lost 7 bases, with 5 bases spanning the gap. The CDR3 is 10 amino acids. DNA of the CDR3: TGTGCCAGCAGTTCTCTTGGCTACACCTTC. Protein product: CASSSLGYTF.

Concerning this clonotype itself: A much larger clonotype is one base distant, so this may be a read error. The chain couples TRBV6-1 to TRBJ2-2; D unclear. This CDR3 is built from 12 residues. Germline V gene data show CDR1 as MNHNS and CDR2 as SASEGT. The ends were cut back, 7 bases at V and 9 bases at J, with 12 bases in the middle. The CDR3 coding sequence is TGTGCCAGCAATGACCCTCCCAGGGAGCTGTTTTTT. It is translated as CASNDPPRELFF.

This clonotype was observed at least ten times. The chain links TRBV29-1 to TRBJ1-1, with D unclear. Trimming removed 5 bases at V and 10 bases at J, with 17 bases between. This CDR3 region has 12 residues. The germline CDR1 and CDR2 sequences are SQVTM and ANQGSEA. CDR3 amino acids: CSVNSMTYGAFF. As DNA, the CDR3 is TGCAGCGTTAATAGCATGACCTATGGAGCTTTCTTT.